Here is one TCR beta chain with its context. This clone was seen a handful of times. The antigen it binds to is not known. The record has no base qualities; no much larger clone is one base away. The record originates from a study of blood T cell repertoires in COVID-19 (TCRdb year 2020). For the study in its entirety: Collaborator samples came from the United States, Italy and Spain and covered acute and convalescent phases of COVID-19. The material from the prospective study consisted of cDNA or gDNA derived from T cells, B-cell-depleted T cells, or PBMCs. Deeply sampled blood TCRbeta repertoires from subjects exposed to, actively infected with, or recovered from COVID-19 were included in the dataset. The repertoires were made available in a free public database intended to serve as a resource for research on the immune response to SARS-CoV-2. Samples were obtained from the ongoing ImmuneRACE study (first 160 participants) and from 1,200 or so subjects provided by 6 global collaborators. The sample metadata nearly always contained a de-identified subject ID, COVID-19 status, age in years and sex. Where HLA class I and class II types were available, the types were taken from metadata supplied by the sample provider, not from assay-based typing.

Enrolling through a virtual design, the prospective study's participants ranged in age from about 18 to 89 years and lived across about two dozen United States geographic areas. To assign participants to cohorts, the prospective study relied on clinical history that participants themselves reported in a screening survey and a study questionnaire. For ImmuneRACE Cohort 3, a participant was defined as recovered based on two consecutive negative NP/OP PCR tests, clearance by a healthcare professional, or resolution of symptoms. Each participant in the prospective study had whole blood, serum and a nasopharyngeal or oropharyngeal swab collected by mobile phlebotomists. Over an approximately 2-month period, participants in the prospective study had the option of providing additional blood draws and questionnaires. Prospective study blood samples were shipped either frozen or at room temperature before DNA extraction.

TCRbeta CDR3 regions were amplified from genomic DNA using the immunoSEQ Assay, a bias-controlled multiplex PCR. Regarding the original processing steps: The number of nucleated cells in each sample was estimated from the amplification of reference gene primers within the assay. To quantify the absolute abundance of each unique TCRbeta CDR3 rearrangement, sequence reads were collapsed and filtered. For each sample, productive Simpson clonality was calculated as the square root of Simpson's diversity index across productive rearrangements. TCRdb retrieved this table from immuneACCESS and kept in-frame rearrangements only. Not all clones are present; in checked studies, unresolved V genes account for under half, and no reason is known for the remainder. Clone size and V and J calls were adopted from that table, with D and trimming inferred from the DNA. Across this sample there are nearly 350,000 clones, with approximately 84% seen only once. The top ten constitute roughly 1% of the sample.

Here is what the overall study found, with its caveats: The quantity of clinical and demographic metadata differed by source and by participant and was supplied without curation.

The CDR3, cysteine through phenylalanine, is 12 amino acids long. Solely the CDR3 DNA is kept, with 36 bases framed from the first base. V is pared back by 5 bases and J by 9 bases, with 12 bases lying between the germline termini. Based on the germline V gene (reference sequence), the CDR1 and CDR2 sequences are LGHDT and YNNKEL. The sample consisted of PBMCs or T cells enriched from blood (not recorded which). The rearranged segments are TRBV3-1 (or the pseudogene TRBV3-2) and TRBJ2-3; a weak D assignment points to TRBD2 (6 bases agree). The receptor's source is a woman in her 30s who had recovered from COVID-19. The DNA reads TGTGCCAGCAGCTCGAGGGGAGGAACGCAGTATTTT. This codes for CASSSRGGTQYF.